This TCR beta chain emerged from a study of T-cell reconstitution after alpha-beta-depleted transplantation in children. The TCRbeta library was prepared with unique molecular identifiers. TCRdb recomputed calls from the PCR reads with MiXCR, one row per CDR3 protein. The sample yields around 100,000 distinct CDR3 sequences, approximately 10% seen once. The CDR3 is 13 amino acids. Germline CDR1 reads SQVTM; CDR2 reads ANQGSEA. A few counts support this clonotype. The chain has TRBV29-1 and TRBJ2-3; D might be TRBD1 (6 bases). Sequenced material: PBMCs, taken before TCRalphabeta/CD19-depleted stem cell transplant. The receptor's source is a boy aged 2 to 9 with acute lymphoblastic leukemia, due to receive a stem cell transplant. The CDR3 coding sequence is TGCACCTTCCGGGACATCTACACAGATACGCAGTATTTT. It codes for CTFRDIYTDTQYF.